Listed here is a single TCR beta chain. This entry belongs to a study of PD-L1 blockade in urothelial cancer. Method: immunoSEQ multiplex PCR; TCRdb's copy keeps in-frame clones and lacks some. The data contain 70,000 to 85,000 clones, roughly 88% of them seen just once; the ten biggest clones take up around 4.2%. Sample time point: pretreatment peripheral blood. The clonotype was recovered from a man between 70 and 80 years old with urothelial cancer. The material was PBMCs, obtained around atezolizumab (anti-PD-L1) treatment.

CDR3 bases: TGTGCCAGCAGCTTGGTATTCCGGGACAGAGACGAAAAACTGTTTTTT. Residues: CASSLVFRDRDEKLFF. The rearrangement uses TRBV5-6 and TRBJ1-4; 7 bases agree with TRBD1. This CDR3 has 16 amino acids. Germline trimming cut 0 bases from V and 8 bases from J; bases unmatched to any gene: 10. Germline V gene lookup returns CDR1 SGHDT and CDR2 YYEEEE.